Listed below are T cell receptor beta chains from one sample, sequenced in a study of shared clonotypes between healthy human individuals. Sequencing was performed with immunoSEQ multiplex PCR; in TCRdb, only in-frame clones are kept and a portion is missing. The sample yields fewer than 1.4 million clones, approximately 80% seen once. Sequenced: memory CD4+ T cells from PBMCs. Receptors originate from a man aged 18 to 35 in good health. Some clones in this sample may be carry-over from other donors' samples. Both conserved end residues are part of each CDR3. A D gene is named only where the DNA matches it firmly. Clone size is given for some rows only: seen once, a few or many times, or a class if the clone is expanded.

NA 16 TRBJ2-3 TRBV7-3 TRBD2 TGTGCCAGCAGCTTAGAAGCCAGCGGGAGCCCAGATACGCAGTATTTT CASSLEASGSPDTQYF
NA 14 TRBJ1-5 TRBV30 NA TGTGCCTGGAGTCACACATATAGCAATCAGCCCCAGCATTTT CAWSHTYSNQPQHF
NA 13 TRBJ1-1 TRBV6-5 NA TGTGCCAGCAGTTACCCGCTGAACACTGAAGCTTTCTTT CASSYPLNTEAFF
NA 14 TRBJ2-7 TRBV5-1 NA TGCGCCAGCAGCTTGGACGTTCAGACCTACGAGCAGTACTTC CASSLDVQTYEQYF
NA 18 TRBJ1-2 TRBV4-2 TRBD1 TGTGCCAGCAGGCAACAGCCCGGACAGGGGGCTTTCTTAGTTGGCTACACCTTC CASRQQPGQGAFLVGYTF
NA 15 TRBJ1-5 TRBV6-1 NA TGTGCCTCCAGGGTCGGGGGGTCCTACAATCAGCCCCAGCATTTT CASRVGGSYNQPQHF
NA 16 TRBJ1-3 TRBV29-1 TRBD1 TGCAGCGTTGAACCCATCGACAGGGGTTCTGGAAACACCATATATTTT CSVEPIDRGSGNTIYF
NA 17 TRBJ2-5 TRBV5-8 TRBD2 TGTGCCAGCAGCTTGGGGCTAGCGGGCCCCACACAAGAGACCCAGTACTTC CASSLGLAGPTQETQYF
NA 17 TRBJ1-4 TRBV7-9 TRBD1 TGTGCCAGCAGCGCAACAGGGGTGTCCGGTTCTAATGAAAAACTGTTTTTT CASSATGVSGSNEKLFF
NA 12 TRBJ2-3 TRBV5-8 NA TGTGCCAGCAGTGTATCCTGGGGTACGCAGTATTTT CASSVSWGTQYF
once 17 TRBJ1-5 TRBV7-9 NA TGTGCCAGCAGCCGTACAAACGGGCTAAGGGGGGATCAGCCCCAGCATTTT CASSRTNGLRGDQPQHF
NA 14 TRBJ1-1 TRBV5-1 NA TGCGCCAGCAGCTTGATGGACGGAACTAGTGAAGCTTTCTTT CASSLMDGTSEAFF
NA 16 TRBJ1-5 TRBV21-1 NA TGTGCCAGCGAAGAGGGGGGAGGTGGCAGGGTTCAGCCCCAGCATTTT CASEEGGGGRVQPQHF
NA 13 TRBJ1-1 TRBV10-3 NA TGTGCCATCAGCCACACCGACAGTACTGAAGCTTTCTTT CAISHTDSTEAFF
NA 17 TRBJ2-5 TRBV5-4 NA TGTGCCAGCAGCGGAGGGAAGACAGGAGGGACGAAGGAGACCCAGTACTTC CASSGGKTGGTKETQYF
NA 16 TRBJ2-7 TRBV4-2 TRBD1 TGTGCCAGCAGCCAAGGAGATACAGGGGGCTCCTACGAGCAGTACTTC CASSQGDTGGSYEQYF
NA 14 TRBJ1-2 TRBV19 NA TGTGCCAGTAGGAGCCGGGACGGTAACTATGGCTACACCTTC CASRSRDGNYGYTF
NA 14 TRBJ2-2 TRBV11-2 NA TGTGCCAGCAGCTTAGTGGGTCAGTCCGGGGAGCTGTTTTTT CASSLVGQSGELFF
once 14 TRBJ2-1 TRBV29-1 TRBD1 TGCAGCGTGACCCGGGACAGAACCTACAATGAGCAGTTCTTC CSVTRDRTYNEQFF
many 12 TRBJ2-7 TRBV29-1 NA TGCAGCGTTGAAGACGGAACCTACGAGCAGTACTTC CSVEDGTYEQYF
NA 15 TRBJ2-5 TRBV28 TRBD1 TGTGCCAGCAGGGACCAGGGACAGAAACAAGAGACCCAGTACTTC CASRDQGQKQETQYF
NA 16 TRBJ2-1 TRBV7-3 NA TGTGCCAGCAGCTTAAGGACATCGAGCTCCTACAATGAGCAGTTCTTC CASSLRTSSSYNEQFF
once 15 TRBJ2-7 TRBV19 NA TGTGCCAGTAGTATAGGAGGGACAACCGGCTACGAGCAGTACTTC CASSIGGTTGYEQYF